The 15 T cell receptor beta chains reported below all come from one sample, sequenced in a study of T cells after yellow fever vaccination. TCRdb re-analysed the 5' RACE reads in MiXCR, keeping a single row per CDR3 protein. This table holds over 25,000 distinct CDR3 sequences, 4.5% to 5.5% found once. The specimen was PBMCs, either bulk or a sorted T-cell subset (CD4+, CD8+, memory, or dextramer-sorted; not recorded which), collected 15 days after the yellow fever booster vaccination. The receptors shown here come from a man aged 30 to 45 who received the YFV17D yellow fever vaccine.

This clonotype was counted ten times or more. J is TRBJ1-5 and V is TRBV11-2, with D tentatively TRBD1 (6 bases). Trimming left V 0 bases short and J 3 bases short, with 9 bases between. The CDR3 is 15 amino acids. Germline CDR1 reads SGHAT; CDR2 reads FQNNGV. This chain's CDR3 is CASSLDRGDNQPQHF. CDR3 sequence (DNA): TGTGCCAGCAGCTTAGATAGGGGGGACAATCAGCCCCAGCATTTT.

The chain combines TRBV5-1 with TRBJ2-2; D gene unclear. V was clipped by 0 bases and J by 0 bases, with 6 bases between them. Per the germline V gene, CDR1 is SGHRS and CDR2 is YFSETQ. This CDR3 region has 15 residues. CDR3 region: CASSLVGTNTGELFF. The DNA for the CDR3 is TGCGCCAGCAGCTTGGTCGGAACGAACACCGGGGAGCTGTTTTTT.

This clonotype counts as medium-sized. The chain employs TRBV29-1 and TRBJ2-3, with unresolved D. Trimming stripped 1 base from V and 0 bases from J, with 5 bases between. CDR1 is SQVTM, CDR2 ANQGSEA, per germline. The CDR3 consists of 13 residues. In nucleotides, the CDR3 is TGCAGCGTTGAAGGTTCTAGCACAGATACGCAGTATTTT. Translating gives CSVEGSSTDTQYF.

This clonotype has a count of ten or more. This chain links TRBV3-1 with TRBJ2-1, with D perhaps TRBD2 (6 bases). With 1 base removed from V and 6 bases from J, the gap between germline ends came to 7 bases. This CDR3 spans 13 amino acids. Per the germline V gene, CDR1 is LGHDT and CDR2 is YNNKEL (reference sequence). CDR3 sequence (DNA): TGTGCCAGCAGCCAAGCGGGGGTCAATGAGCAGTTCTTC. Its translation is CASSQAGVNEQFF.

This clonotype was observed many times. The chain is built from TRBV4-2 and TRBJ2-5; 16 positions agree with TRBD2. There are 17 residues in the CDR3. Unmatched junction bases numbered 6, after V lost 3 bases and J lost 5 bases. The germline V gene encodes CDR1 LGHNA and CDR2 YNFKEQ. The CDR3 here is CASSQGLAGGLSETQYF. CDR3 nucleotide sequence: TGTGCCAGCAGCCAGGGACTAGCGGGAGGGTTAAGTGAGACCCAGTACTTC.

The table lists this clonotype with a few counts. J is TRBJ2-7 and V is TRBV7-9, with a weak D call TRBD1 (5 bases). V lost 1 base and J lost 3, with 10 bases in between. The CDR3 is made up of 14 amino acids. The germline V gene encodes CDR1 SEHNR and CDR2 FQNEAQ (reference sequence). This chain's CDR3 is CASSLGWGNYEQYF. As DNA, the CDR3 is TGTGCCAGCAGCTTAGGATGGGGCAACTACGAGCAGTACTTC.

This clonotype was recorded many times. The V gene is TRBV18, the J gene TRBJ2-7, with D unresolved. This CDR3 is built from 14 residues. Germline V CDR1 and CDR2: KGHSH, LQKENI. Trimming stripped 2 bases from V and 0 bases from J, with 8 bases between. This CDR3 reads CASSPGLSSYEQYF. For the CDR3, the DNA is TGTGCCAGCTCACCAGGATTGAGCTCCTACGAGCAGTACTTC.

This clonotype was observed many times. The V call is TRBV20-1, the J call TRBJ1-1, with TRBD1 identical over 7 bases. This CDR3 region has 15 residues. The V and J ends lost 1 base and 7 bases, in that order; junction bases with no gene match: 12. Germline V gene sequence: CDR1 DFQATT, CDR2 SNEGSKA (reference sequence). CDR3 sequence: CSARGPESRDSEAFF. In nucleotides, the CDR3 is TGCAGTGCTAGAGGACCCGAGTCCCGGGACAGTGAAGCTTTCTTT.

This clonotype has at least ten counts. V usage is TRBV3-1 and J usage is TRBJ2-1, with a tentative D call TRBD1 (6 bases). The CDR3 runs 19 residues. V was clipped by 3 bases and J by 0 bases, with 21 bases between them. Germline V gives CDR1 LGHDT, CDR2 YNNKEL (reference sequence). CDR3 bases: TGTGCCAGCAGCCAGTATAAGGGGGACAAACAGAGCTCCTACAATGAGCAGTTCTTC. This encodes CASSQYKGDKQSSYNEQFF.

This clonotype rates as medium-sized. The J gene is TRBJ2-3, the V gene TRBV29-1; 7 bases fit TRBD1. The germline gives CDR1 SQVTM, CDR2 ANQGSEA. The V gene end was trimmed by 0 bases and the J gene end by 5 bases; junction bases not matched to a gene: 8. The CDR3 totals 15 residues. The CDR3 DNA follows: TGCAGCGTTGAAGACCTACAGGGGAGAATAGATACGCAGTATTTT. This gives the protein CSVEDLQGRIDTQYF.

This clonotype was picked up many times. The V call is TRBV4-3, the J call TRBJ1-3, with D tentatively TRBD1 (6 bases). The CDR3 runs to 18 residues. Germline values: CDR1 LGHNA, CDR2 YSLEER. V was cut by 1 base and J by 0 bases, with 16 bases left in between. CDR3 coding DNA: TGCGCCAGCAGCCAAGGGCCTCCGGGAGGGGGCTCTGGAAACACCATATATTTT. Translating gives CASSQGPPGGGSGNTIYF.

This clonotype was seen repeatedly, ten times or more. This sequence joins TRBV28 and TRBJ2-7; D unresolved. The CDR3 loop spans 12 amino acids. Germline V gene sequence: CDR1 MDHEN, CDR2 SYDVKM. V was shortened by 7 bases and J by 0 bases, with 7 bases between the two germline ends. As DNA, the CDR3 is TGTGCCAGCATTTCGGCCTCCTACGAGCAGTACTTC. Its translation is CASISASYEQYF.

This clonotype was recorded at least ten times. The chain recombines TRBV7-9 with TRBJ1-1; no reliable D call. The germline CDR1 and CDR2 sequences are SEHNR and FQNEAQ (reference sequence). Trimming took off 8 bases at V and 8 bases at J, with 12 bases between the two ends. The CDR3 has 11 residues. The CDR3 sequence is CASGQRFEAFF. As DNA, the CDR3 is TGTGCCAGCGGCCAACGGTTCGAAGCTTTCTTT. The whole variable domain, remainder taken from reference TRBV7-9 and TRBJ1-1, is DTGVSQNPRHKITKRGQNVTFRCDPISEHNRLYWYRQTLGQGPEFLTYFQNEAQLEKSRLLSDRFSAERPKGSFSTLEIQRTEQGDSAMYLCASGQRFEAFFGQGTRLTVV.

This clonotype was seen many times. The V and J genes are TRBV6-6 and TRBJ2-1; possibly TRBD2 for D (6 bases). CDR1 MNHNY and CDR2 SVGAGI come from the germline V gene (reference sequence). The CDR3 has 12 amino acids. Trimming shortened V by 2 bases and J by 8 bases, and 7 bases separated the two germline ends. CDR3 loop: CASSYTGDEQFF. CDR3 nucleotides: TGTGCCAGCAGTTACACGGGGGATGAGCAGTTCTTC.

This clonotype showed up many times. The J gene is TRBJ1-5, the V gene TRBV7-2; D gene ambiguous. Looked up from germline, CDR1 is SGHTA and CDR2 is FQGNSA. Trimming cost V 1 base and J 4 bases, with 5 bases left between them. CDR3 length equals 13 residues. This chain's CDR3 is CASSLVTNQPQHF. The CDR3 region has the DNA TGTGCCAGCAGCTTAGTAACGAATCAGCCCCAGCATTTT.